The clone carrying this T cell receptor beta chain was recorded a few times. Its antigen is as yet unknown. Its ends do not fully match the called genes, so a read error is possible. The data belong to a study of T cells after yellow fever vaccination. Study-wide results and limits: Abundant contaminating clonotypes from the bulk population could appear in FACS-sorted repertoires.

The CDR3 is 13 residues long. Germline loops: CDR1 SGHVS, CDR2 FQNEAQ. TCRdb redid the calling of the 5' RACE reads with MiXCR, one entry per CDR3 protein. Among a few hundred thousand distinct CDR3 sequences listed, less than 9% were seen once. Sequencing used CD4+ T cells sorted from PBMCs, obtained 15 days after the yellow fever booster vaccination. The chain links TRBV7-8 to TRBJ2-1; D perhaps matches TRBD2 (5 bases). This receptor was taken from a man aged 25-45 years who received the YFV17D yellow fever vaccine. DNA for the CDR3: TGTGCCAGCAGCTTAGAGGTTTCCAGCGGTCCTCTCTTC. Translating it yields CASSLEVSSGPLF.